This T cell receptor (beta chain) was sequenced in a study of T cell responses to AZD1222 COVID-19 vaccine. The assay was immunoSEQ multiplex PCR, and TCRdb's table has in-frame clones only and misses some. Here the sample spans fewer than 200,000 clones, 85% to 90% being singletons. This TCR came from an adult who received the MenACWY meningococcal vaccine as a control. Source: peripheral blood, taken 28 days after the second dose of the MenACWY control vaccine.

The CDR3 is CASSLAGRSSYEQYF. The CDR3 DNA reads TGTGCCAGCAGCTTAGCCGGGAGGAGCTCCTACGAGCAGTACTTC. The chain has TRBV11-2 and TRBJ2-7; 7 bases agree with TRBD2. Looked up from germline, CDR1 is SGHAT and CDR2 is FQNNGV. This CDR3 contains 15 residues. With 1 base clipped from V and 0 bases from J, the junction kept 3 bases outside the gene matches.